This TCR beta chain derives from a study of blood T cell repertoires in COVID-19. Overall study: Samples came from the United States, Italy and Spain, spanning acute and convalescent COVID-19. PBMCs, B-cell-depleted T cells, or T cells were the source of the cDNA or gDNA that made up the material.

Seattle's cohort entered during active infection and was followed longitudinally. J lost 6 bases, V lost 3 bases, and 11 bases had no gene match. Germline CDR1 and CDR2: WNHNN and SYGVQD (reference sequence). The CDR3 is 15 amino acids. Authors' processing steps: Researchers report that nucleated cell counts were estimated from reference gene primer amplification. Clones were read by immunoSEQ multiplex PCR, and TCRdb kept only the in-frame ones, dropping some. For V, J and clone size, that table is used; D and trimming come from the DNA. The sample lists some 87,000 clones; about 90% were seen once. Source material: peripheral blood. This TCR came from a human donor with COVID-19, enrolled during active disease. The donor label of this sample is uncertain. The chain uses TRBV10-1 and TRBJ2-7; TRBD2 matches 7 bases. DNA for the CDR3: TGCGCCAGCAGTGACCCCCGGGGGAGGGTCCGCGAGCAGTACTTC. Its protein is CASSDPRGRVREQYF.